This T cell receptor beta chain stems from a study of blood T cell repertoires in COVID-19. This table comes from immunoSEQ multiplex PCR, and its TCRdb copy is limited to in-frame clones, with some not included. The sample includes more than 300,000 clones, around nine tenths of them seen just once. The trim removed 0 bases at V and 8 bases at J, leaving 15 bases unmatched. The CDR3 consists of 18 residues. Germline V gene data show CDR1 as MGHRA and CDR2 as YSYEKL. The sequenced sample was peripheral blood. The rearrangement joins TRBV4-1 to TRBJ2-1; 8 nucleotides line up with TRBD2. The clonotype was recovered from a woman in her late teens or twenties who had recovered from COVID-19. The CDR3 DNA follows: TGCGCCAGCAGCCAAGAGGGGCCACAGCGGGGGTATTTAGATGAGCAGTTCTTC. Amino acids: CASSQEGPQRGYLDEQFF.